This T cell receptor (beta chain) appears in the sequencing data of a study of early T cells in non-severe SARS-CoV-2 infection. Study summary: The authors sequenced bulk RNA from unsorted whole blood, leaving chains unpaired.

This clonotype showed up many times. Its specificity is not known. Study-level findings and limits: Lookups in VDJdb leaned toward anti-spike CD8 responses and missed private and CD4 specificities.

V lost 8 bases, J lost 5 bases, and 9 bases stayed unmatched. The CDR3 is 13 residues long. Per the germline V gene, CDR1 is SNHLY and CDR2 is FYNNEI. Individual cDNA molecules received unique molecular identifiers. TCRdb independently ran MiXCR on the 5' RACE reads; one entry per CDR3 protein. The sample contains about 77,000 distinct CDR3 sequences, 5% of which appear only once. The sample here was whole blood, taken at baseline. This TCR was recovered from an adult who was a healthcare worker with PCR-confirmed SARS-CoV-2 infection or an uninfected control (not recorded which). V is TRBV2 and J is TRBJ2-7; the match to TRBD1 covers 7 bases. Here the CDR3 reads CASDEVGGDEQYF. The CDR3 DNA sequence: TGTGCCAGCGATGAGGTAGGGGGCGACGAGCAGTACTTC.